The rows below give T cell receptor beta chains drawn from one sample of a study of blood T cell repertoires in COVID-19. The assay was immunoSEQ multiplex PCR, and TCRdb's table has in-frame clones only and misses some. This repertoire shows some 66,000 clones, 82% found once; its top ten account for about 6.9%. Material: peripheral blood. Every receptor here comes from a man aged 55 to 70 with acute or convalescent COVID-19. CDR3s include the opening cysteine and the closing phenylalanine or tryptophan. A D gene is named only where the DNA matches it firmly. The size entry is marked missing in some rows and otherwise reads once, few, many or a size class.

NA	NA	TRBV4-3	TRBJ1-3	TGCGCCAGCAGCCAATCCCTTCAGGGGCACACCATATATTTT	CASSQSLQGHTIYF
NA	TRBD1	TRBV6-1	TRBJ2-5	TGTGCCAGCAGTGATCTGACAGGGGGCTCTGGGGAGACCCAGTACTTC	CASSDLTGGSGETQYF
NA	NA	TRBV5-1	TRBJ2-3	TGCGCCAGCAGCTTGGAGGCAGGGCCTTCCACAGATACGCAGTATTTT	CASSLEAGPSTDTQYF
NA	TRBD1	TRBV19	TRBJ1-4	TGTGCCAGTAGTATCGAGACAGGGCAAAAACTGTTTTTT	CASSIETGQKLFF
few	NA	TRBV14	TRBJ1-6	TGTGCCAGCAGCGCAAGATTCCTGGGGGCAACGTGGGACTCACCCCTCCACTTT	CASSARFLGATWDSPLHF
NA	TRBD1	TRBV11-2	TRBJ1-2	TGTGCCAGCAGCAGACAGGGGGTCGGCTACACCTTC	CASSRQGVGYTF
NA	NA	TRBV24-1	TRBJ1-2	TGTGCCCCCAGCGCAGTCGGCTACACCTTC	CAPSAVGYTF
NA	NA	TRBV5-4	TRBJ1-6	TGTGCCAGCAGCTTGGGGGGCAAGAGCTCCTATAATTCACCCCTCCACTTT	CASSLGGKSSYNSPLHF
NA	TRBD1	TRBV13	TRBJ1-2	TGTGCCAGCAGCAAGACAGGGGTCGGCTACACCTTC	CASSKTGVGYTF
NA	NA	TRBV6-2/TRBV6-3	TRBJ2-3	TGTGCCAGCAGTTCCCTGTTGCGAGGGTCCCCAGATACGCAGTATTTT	CASSSLLRGSPDTQYF
once	NA	TRBV3-1/TRBV3-2	TRBJ1-2	TGTGCCAGCAGCCAAGGAGAAGGGAGAGCCTATGGCTACACCTTC	CASSQGEGRAYGYTF
NA	NA	TRBV2	TRBJ1-2	TGTGCCAGCAGTGACTCCGCTAACTATGGCTACACCTTC	CASSDSANYGYTF
NA	NA	TRBV2	TRBJ1-1	TGTGCCAGCCAGAGACAAGGGGTGACTGAAGCTTTCTTT	CASQRQGVTEAFF
once	NA	TRBV15	TRBJ1-4	TGTGCCACCCACAACTCTCAGGGCGAAAAACTGTTTTTT	CATHNSQGEKLFF
NA	TRBD1	TRBV9	TRBJ2-2	TGTGCCAGCAGCGCCGGACAGGGGGCAGGTACCGGGGAGCTGTTTTTT	CASSAGQGAGTGELFF
NA	NA	TRBV19	TRBJ2-1	TGTGCCAGTGGCCTACTAGTTCATGATGAGCAGTTCTTC	CASGLLVHDEQFF
NA	NA	TRBV10-3	TRBJ2-2	TGTGCCATCAGCGCGGACTCGAACACCGGGGAGCTGTTTTTT	CAISADSNTGELFF
few	NA	TRBV7-9	TRBJ1-1	TGTGCCAGCAGCCTCTCGAACACTGAAGCTTTCTTT	CASSLSNTEAFF
NA	NA	TRBV5-4	TRBJ1-2	TGTGCCAGCAGCTTTCGGGATTCTCGAGGCTACACCTTC	CASSFRDSRGYTF
NA	TRBD1	TRBV6-5	TRBJ1-3	TGTGCCAGCAGTTACGGACAGGGGGTAAACACCATATATTTT	CASSYGQGVNTIYF
few	NA	TRBV6-2/TRBV6-3	TRBJ1-5	TGTGCCAGCAGTACCCGGGGGGCGGGGAGCAATCAGCCCCAGCATTTT	CASSTRGAGSNQPQHF
once	TRBD2	TRBV11-2	TRBJ2-1	TGTGCCAGCAGCTCCGGACTAGCCTTATACAATGAGCAGTTCTTC	CASSSGLALYNEQFF
large	NA	TRBV6-1	TRBJ2-2	TGTGCCAGCAGTGATGTATTGAACACCGGGGAGCTGTTTTTT	CASSDVLNTGELFF
once	NA	TRBV29-1	TRBJ2-1	TGCAGCGTTTTAGTAGGGACTCGGAACAATGAGCAGTTCTTC	CSVLVGTRNNEQFF
few	TRBD2	TRBV4-1	TRBJ2-1	TGCGCCAGCAGCCAAGATGACCCTCGGAGTGCGGGGGGCATAAACAATGAGCAGTTCTTC	CASSQDDPRSAGGINNEQFF
NA	NA	TRBV11-2	TRBJ2-2	TGTGCCAGCAGCTTAGTCGGGGGGCGGACCGGGGAGCTGTTTTTT	CASSLVGGRTGELFF
once	TRBD1	TRBV19	TRBJ2-5	TGTGCCAGTAGTACAACCTGGACAGGGTGGTGGGAGACCCAGTACTTC	CASSTTWTGWWETQYF
NA	NA	TRBV16	TRBJ1-1	TGTGCCAGCAGCGTACTACCGGGACTTGGGAAGAACACTGAAGCTTTCTTT	CASSVLPGLGKNTEAFF
once	TRBD1	TRBV6-2/TRBV6-3	TRBJ2-5	TGTGCCAGCAGCCGTCCCGGGACAGGGTACGAGACCCAGTACTTC	CASSRPGTGYETQYF
NA	TRBD2	TRBV11-3	TRBJ2-3	TGTGCCAGCAGCTCTTGGACTAGCGGGGGCCCAGATACGCAGTATTTT	CASSSWTSGGPDTQYF
NA	NA	TRBV2	TRBJ1-5	TGTGCCAGCAGTGACCCGCCCAAAGCAAGCAATCAGCCCCAGCATTTT	CASSDPPKASNQPQHF
NA	TRBD2	TRBV7-2	TRBJ2-5	TGTGCCAGCAGCGATCCCTCGGGGGGTAGGGAGACCCAGTACTTC	CASSDPSGGRETQYF
once	NA	TRBV5-1	TRBJ1-4	TGCGCCAGCAGCCCCGGACAGCCTAATGAAAAACTGTTTTTT	CASSPGQPNEKLFF
few	TRBD1	TRBV10-3	TRBJ1-1	TGTGCCATCAGCCTCGGGACAGCGAACACCGGTTCTGAAGCTTTCTTT	CAISLGTANTGSEAFF
NA	NA	TRBV7-9	TRBJ1-6	TGTGCCAGCAGTTTCACATCATCACCCCTCCACTTT	CASSFTSSPLHF
once	TRBD1	TRBV6-6	TRBJ1-2	TGTGCCAGCAGTTCCCAAGGGACAGGGAACTATGGCTACACCTTC	CASSSQGTGNYGYTF
few	TRBD1	TRBV29-1	TRBJ2-7	TGCAGCGTTGCCGGGACAGCCTACGAGCAGTACTTC	CSVAGTAYEQYF
NA	TRBD2	TRBV2	TRBJ2-3	TGTGCCAGCGGGACTAGCGGGGGCACAGATACGCAGTATTTT	CASGTSGGTDTQYF
NA	NA	TRBV6-1	TRBJ1-5	TGTGCCAGCACCGGACGGGAGGGCAATCAGCCCCAGCATTTT	CASTGREGNQPQHF
once	NA	TRBV12-3/TRBV12-4	TRBJ2-1	TGTGCCAGCAGAAGGGGGTCCTACAATGAGCAGTTCTTC	CASRRGSYNEQFF
NA	NA	TRBV3-1/TRBV3-2	TRBJ1-2	TGTGCCAGCAGCCAGGATACGAAGGGGCCAAACTATGGCTACACCTTC	CASSQDTKGPNYGYTF
NA	TRBD1	TRBV6-1	TRBJ1-2	TGTGCCAGCAGTGAAAACCCCGGACAGGGGGAGCATGGCTACACCTTC	CASSENPGQGEHGYTF
NA	NA	TRBV9	TRBJ1-2	TGTGCCAGCAGCGTGGGCGGACAGAGAGAATATGGCTACACCTTC	CASSVGGQREYGYTF
NA	TRBD1	TRBV5-6	TRBJ1-1	TGTGCCAGCAGCTTATTTACAGGGGGCGCGAGGAACACTGAAGCTTTCTTT	CASSLFTGGARNTEAFF
NA	NA	TRBV4-1	TRBJ2-7	TGCGCCAGCAGCCGAGACCCTAGGTCTTTTTACGAGCAGTACTTC	CASSRDPRSFYEQYF
NA	NA	TRBV12-3/TRBV12-4	TRBJ2-5	TGTGCCAGCAGTTCCCCCGGGGAAGAGACCCAGTACTTC	CASSSPGEETQYF
NA	NA	TRBV5-4	TRBJ1-1	TGTGCCAGCAGCGGCCTCCGGGACATCGAAGAAGCTTTCTTT	CASSGLRDIEEAFF
NA	TRBD2	TRBV7-9	TRBJ2-1	TGTGCCAGCCAGTCACTAGCGGTGGGCGGGAAGTTCTTC	CASQSLAVGGKFF
once	TRBD1	TRBV19	TRBJ1-6	TGTGCCAGTAGTATAGGAGGCAGGGGGCCGAATTCACCCCTCCACTTT	CASSIGGRGPNSPLHF
NA	TRBD1	TRBV5-8	TRBJ1-1	TGTGCCAGCAGGCCGGGACAGGGGGCCTACACTGAAGCTTTCTTT	CASRPGQGAYTEAFF
NA	NA	TRBV12-3/TRBV12-4	TRBJ1-6	TGTGCCAGCAGTTCTCGAGGGAATTCACCCCTCCACTTT	CASSSRGNSPLHF
NA	TRBD2	TRBV27	TRBJ2-3	TGTGCCAGCAGTTCTATAGCGGGGGGGCTCGCAGATACGCAGTATTTT	CASSSIAGGLADTQYF
NA	TRBD1	TRBV2	TRBJ1-2	TGTGCCAGCAGCGCGTACAACAGGGGCGACTATGGCTACACCTTC	CASSAYNRGDYGYTF